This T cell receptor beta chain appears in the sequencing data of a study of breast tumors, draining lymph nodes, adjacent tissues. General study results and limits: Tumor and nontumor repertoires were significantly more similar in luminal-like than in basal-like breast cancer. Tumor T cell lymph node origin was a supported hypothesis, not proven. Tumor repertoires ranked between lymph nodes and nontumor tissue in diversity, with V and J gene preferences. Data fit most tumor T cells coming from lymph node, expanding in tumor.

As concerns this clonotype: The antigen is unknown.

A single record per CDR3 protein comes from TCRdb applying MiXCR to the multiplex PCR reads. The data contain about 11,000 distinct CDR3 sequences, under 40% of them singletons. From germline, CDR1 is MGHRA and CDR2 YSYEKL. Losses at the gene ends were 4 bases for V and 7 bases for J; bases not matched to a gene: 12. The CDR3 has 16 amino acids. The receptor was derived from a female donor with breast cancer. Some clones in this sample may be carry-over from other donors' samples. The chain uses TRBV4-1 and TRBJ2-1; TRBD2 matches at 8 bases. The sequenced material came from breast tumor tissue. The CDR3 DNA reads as TGCGCCAGCAGCCTACCGGGGACGGGGGGGCCGAATGAGCAGTTCTTC. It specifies CASSLPGTGGPNEQFF.